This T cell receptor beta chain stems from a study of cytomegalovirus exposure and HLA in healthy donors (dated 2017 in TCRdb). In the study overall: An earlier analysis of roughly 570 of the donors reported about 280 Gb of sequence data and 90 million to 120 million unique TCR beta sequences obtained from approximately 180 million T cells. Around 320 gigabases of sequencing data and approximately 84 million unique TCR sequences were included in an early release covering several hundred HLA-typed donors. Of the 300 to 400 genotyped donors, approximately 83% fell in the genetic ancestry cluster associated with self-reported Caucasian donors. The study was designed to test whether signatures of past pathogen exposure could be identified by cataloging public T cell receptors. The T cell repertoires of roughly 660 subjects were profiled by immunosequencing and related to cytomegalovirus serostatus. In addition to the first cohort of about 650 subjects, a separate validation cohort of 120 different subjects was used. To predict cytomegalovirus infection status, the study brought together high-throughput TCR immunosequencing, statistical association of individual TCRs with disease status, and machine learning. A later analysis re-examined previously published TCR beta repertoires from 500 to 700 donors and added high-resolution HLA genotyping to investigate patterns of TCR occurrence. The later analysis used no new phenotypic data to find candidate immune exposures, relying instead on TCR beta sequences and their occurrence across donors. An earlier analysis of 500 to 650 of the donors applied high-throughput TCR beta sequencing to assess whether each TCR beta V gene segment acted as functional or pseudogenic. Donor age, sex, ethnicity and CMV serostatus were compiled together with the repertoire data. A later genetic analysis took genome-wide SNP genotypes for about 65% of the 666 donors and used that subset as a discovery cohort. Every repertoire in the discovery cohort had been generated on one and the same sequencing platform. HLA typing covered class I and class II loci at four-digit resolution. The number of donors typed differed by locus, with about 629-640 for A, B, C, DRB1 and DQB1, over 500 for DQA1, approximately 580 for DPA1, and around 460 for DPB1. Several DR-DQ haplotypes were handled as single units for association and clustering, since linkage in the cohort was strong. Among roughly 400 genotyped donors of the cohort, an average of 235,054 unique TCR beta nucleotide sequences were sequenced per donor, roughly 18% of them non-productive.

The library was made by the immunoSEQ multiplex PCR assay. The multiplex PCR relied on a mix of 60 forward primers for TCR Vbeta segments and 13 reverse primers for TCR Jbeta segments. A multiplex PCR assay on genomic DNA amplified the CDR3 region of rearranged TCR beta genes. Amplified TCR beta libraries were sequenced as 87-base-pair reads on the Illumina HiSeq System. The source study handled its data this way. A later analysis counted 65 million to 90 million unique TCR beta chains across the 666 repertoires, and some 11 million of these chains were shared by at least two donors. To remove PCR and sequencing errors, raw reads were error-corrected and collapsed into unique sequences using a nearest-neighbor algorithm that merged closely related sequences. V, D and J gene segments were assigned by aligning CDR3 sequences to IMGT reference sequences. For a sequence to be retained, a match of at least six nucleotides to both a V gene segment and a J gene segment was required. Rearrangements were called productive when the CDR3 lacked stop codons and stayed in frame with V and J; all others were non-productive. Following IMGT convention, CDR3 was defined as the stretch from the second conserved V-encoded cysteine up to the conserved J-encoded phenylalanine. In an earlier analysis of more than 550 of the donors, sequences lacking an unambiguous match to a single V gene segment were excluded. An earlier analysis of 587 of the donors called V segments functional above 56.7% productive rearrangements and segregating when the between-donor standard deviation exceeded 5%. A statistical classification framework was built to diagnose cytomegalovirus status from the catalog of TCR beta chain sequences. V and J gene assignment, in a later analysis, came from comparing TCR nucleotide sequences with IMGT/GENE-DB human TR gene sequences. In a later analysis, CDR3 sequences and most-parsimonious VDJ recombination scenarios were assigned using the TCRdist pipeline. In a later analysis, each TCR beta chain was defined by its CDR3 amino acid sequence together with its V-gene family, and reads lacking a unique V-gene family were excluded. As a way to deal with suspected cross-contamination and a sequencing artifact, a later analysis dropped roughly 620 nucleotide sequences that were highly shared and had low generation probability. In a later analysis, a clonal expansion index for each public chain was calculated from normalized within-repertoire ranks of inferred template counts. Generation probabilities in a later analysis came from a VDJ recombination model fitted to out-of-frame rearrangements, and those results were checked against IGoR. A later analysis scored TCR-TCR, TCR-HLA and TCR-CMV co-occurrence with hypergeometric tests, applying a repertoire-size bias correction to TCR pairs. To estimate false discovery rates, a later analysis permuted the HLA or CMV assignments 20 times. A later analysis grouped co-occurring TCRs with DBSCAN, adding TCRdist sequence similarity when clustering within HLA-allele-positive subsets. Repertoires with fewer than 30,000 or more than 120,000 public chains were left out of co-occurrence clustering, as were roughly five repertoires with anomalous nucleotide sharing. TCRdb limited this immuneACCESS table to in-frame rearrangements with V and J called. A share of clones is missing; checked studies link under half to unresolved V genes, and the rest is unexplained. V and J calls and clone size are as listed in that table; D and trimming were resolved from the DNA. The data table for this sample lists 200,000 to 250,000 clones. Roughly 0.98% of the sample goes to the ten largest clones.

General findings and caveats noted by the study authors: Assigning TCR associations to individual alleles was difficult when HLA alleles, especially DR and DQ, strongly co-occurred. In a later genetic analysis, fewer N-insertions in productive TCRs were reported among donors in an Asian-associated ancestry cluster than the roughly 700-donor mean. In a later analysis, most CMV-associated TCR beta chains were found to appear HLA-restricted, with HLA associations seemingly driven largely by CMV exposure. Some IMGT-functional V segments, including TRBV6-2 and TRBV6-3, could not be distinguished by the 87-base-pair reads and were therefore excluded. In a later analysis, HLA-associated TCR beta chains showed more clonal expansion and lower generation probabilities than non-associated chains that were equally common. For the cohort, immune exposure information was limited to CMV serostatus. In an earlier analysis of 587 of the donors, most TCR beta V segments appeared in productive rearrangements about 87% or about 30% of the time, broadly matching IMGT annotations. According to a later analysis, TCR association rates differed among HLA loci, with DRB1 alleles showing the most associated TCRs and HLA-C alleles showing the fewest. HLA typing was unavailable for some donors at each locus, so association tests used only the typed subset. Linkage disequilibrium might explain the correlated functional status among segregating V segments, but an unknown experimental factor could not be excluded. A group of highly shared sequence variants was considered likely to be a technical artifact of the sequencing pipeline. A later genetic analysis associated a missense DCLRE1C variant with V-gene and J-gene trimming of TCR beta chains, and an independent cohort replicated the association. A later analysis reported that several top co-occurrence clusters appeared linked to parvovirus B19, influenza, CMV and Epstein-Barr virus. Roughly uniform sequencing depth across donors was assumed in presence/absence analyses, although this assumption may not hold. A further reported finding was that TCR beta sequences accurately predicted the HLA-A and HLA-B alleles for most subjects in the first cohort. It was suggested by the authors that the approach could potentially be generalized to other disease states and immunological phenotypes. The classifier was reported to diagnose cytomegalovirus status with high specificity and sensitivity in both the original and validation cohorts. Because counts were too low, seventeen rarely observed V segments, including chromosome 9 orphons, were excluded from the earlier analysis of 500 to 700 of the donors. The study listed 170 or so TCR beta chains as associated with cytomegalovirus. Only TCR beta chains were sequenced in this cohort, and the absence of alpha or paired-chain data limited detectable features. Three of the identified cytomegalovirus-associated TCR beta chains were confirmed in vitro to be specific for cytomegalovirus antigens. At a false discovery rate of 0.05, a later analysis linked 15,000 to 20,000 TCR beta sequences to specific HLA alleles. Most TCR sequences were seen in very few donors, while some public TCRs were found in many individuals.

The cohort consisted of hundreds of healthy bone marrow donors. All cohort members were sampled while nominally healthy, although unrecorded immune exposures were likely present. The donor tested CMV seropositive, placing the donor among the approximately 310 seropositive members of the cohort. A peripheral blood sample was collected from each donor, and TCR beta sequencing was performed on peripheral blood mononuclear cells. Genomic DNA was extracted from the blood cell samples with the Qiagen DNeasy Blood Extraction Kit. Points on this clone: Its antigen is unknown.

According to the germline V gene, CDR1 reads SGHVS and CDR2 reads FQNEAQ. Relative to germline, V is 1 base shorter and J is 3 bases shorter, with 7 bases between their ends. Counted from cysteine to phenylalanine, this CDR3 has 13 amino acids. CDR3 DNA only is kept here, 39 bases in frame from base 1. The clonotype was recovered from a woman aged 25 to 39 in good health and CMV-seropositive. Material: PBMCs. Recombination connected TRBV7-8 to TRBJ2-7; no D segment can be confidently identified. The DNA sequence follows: TGTGCCAGCAGCTTAGGCCAGAACTACGAGCAGTACTTC. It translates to CASSLGQNYEQYF.